This TCR beta chain was recorded in a study of T cells after yellow fever vaccination. As regards this clonotype: Antigen unknown. One end of the junction fails to match germline, which may point to a read error.

General study points: FACS-sorted repertoires could contain abundant clonotypes contaminating from the bulk population. The booster saw the reappearance of most primary-vaccination clones (approximately 97% CD4, about 88% CD8). The secondary response peaked faster, at day 5 versus 15, but was weaker.

Universal primer sites and UMIs were introduced during 5'RACE template-switching synthesis of TCR cDNA. TCRdb fed the 5' RACE reads into MiXCR, producing one record per CDR3 protein. The top ten clones hold around 1% of a sample with 200,000 to 300,000 distinct CDR3 sequences, approximately 6.3% of them seen once. Germline-derived CDR1 and CDR2 are SGHVS and FNYEAQ. CDR3 length equals 16 residues. The TCR originated in a man aged 25 to 45 who received the YFV17D yellow fever vaccine. The chain uses TRBV7-6 and TRBJ1-1, with 7 positions matching TRBD1. The source material was CD4+ T cells sorted from PBMCs, sampled on the day of the yellow fever booster vaccination. The CDR3, as DNA: TGTGCCAGCAGCCCTGGAGGGGGCAGGATGAAGACTGAAGCTTTCTTT. This encodes CASSPGGGRMKTEAFF.